This is a list of T cell receptor beta chains from one sample in a study of blood T cell repertoires in COVID-19. The method was immunoSEQ multiplex PCR; TCRdb's version includes in-frame clones alone and lacks a portion of them. Counted here are more than 75,000 clones, more than 80% occurring once; the ten biggest clones make up less than 3.5%. Sequencing input: peripheral blood. The receptors here all came from a man in his fifties with COVID-19, enrolled during active disease. The CDR3 runs from the conserved cysteine through the conserved F or W.

v_gene | CDR3aa
TRBV30 | CAWNGQGGTEAFF
TRBV29-1 | CSARGQGRTEAFF
TRBV4-1 | CASSQDRQGDRYF
TRBV5-1 | CASAPGQGDGYTF
TRBV4-1 | CASSQGQGLNQPQHF
TRBV10-3 | CAISENGARGNTIYF
TRBV5-1 | CASSLLTGGSNANYGYTF
TRBV3-1/TRBV3-2 | CASRRRGSYEQYF
TRBV24-1 | CATSAGGSNYGYTF
TRBV15 | CATSRGGQEYYGYTF
TRBV9 | CASSALPPGTGTGELFF
TRBV18 | CASSPTGGRDTEAFF
TRBV4-1 | CASSPWIGRENTEAFF
TRBV24-1 | CATSDSANRATDTQYF
TRBV4-1 | CASSPNGQGEPNSPLHF
TRBV4-1 | CASSRLAGSTDTQYF
TRBV10-2 | CASSEDEYEQYF
TRBV12-3/TRBV12-4 | CASSDSLNIQYF
TRBV10-3 | CATRQGTTSYEQYF
TRBV18 | CASSPQWQVQNTEAFF
TRBV4-3 | CASSRASDKNTEAFF
TRBV10-3 | CAITDIQQSNTEAFF
TRBV2 | CASTRTGLTEAFF
TRBV7-3 | CASSLRTGNTGELFF
TRBV15 | CATSRDSGYEQYF
TRBV28 | CASRTGGTYEQYF
TRBV23-1 | CASSHSGTGSPLSYNEQFF
TRBV7-9 | CASSRSGGRGYEKLFF
TRBV6-5 | CASRFWTGGPGELFF
TRBV27 | CASSFSSDYEQYF
TRBV28 | CASGEDQPQHF
TRBV6-5 | CASISSPGQSYEQYF
TRBV27 | CASSLVRTSEAFF
TRBV21-1 | CASSKSGGVNNEQFF
TRBV3-1/TRBV3-2 | CASSQVGRYGYTF
TRBV19 | CASAPFFGTVADTQYF
TRBV18 | CASSPRTGVSGNNEQFF
TRBV2 | CASSGEGTQYF
TRBV20-1 | CSASNRGAHEQYF
TRBV9 | CASSVADYNEQFF
TRBV2 | CASIQDPLINSPLHF
TRBV4-1 | CASSPGPGLAIQETQYF
TRBV3-1/TRBV3-2 | CASSSRAGTGRDTIYF
TRBV3-1/TRBV3-2 | CASSPQGGLQPQHF
TRBV5-1 | CASSLGQAPEKLFF
TRBV27 | CASSLSESLDRADTGELFF
TRBV27 | CASRGTGANSPLHF
TRBV12-3/TRBV12-4 | CACLRGGGQPQHF
TRBV4-2 | CASSQAAGLLAKNIQYF
TRBV4-1 | CASSQRTGNEQFF
TRBV6-6 | CASSPPGGGLWNSPLHF
TRBV4-1 | CASSQSEGLAGGGAYEQYF
TRBV5-1 | CASSHGDRGYSAYEQYF
TRBV30 | CAWSKGGPRSDEQFF
TRBV5-1 | CASSPDGQGEGYGYTF
TRBV6-4 | CASSGEAGMEAFF
TRBV6-2/TRBV6-3 | CASSWTGNEQYF
TRBV3-1/TRBV3-2 | CASSQGSTVEQYF
TRBV15 | CATSREGAPGNQPQHF
TRBV28 | CASSTWGGVGEKLFF